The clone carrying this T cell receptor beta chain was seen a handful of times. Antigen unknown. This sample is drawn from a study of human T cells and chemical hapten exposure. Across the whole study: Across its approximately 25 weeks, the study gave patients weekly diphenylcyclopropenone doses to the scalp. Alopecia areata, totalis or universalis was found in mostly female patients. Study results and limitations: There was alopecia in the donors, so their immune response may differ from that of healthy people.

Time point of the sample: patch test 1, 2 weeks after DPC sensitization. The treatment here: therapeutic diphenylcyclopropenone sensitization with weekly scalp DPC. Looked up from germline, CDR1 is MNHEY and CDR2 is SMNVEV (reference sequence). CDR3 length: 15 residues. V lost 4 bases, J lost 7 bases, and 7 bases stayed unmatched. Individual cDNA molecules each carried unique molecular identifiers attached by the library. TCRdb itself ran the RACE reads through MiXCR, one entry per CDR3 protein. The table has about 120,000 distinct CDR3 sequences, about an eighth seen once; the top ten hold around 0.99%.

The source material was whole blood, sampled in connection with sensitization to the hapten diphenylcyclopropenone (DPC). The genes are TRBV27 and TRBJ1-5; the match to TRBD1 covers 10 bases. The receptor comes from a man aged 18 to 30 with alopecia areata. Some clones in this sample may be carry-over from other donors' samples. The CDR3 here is CASSSGTGVGQPQHF. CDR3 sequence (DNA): TGTGCCAGCAGTTCCGGGACAGGGGTTGGGCAGCCCCAGCATTTT.